This TCR beta chain was captured by sequencing in a study of T cell changes during pregnancy in multiple sclerosis. The CDR3 sequence is 14 residues long. The V segment lost 6 bases and the J segment 8 bases; nucleotides outside the gene matches: 8. The germline V gene has CDR1 SGHDT and CDR2 YYEEEE. The assay was immunoSEQ multiplex PCR, and TCRdb's table has in-frame clones only and misses some. The profile covers approximately 37,000 clones, with 75% to 95% appearing a single time and more than 0.3% taken by the ten largest. The chain couples TRBV5-6 to TRBJ1-2, with 12 bases identical to TRBD1. This TCR came from a female donor in good health, enrolled as a control in a pregnancy study. The sample was CD4+ T cells from peripheral blood mononuclear cells, taken in the third trimester of pregnancy. In DNA form, the CDR3 reads TGTGCCAGCACCTGGGGACAGGGGGCGAACGGCTACACCTTC. Amino acids: CASTWGQGANGYTF. Full variable domain (missing parts from reference TRBV5-6 and TRBJ1-2): DAGVTQSPTHLIKTRGQQVTLRCSPKSGHDTVSWYQQALGQGPQFIFQYYEEEERQRGNFPDRFSGHQFPNYSSELNVNALLLGDSALYLCASTWGQGANGYTFGSGTRLTVV.